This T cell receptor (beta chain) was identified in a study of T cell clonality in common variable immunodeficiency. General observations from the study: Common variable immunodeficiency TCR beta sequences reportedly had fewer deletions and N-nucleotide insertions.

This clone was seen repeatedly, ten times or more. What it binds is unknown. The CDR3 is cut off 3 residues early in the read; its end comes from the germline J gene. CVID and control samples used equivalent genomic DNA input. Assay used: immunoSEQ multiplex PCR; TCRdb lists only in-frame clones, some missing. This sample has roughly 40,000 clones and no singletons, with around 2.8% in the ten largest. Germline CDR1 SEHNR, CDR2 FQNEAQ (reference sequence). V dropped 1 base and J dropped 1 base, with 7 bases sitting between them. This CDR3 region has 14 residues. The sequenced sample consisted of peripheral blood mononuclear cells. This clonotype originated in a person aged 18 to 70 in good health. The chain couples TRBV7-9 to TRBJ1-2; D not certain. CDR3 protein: CASSLGGFNYGYTF. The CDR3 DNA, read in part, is TGTGCCAGCAGCTTAGGCGGGTTTAACTATGGC.